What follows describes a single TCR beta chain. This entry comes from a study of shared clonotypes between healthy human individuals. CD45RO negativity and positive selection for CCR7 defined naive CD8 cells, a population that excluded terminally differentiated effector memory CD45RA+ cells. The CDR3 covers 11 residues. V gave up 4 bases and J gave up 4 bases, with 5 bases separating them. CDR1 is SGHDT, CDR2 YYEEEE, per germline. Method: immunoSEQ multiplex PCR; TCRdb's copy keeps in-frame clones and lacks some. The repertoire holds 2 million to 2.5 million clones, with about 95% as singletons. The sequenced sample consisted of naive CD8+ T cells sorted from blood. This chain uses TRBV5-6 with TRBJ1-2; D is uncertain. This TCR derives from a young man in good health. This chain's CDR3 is CASSPGYGYTF. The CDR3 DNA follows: TGTGCCAGCAGCCCAGGCTATGGCTACACCTTC.